A single sample gave rise to the 25 T cell receptor beta chains below, sequenced in a study of T cells after yellow fever vaccination. TCRdb called the 5' RACE reads again in MiXCR, with one record for every CDR3 protein. The sample holds some 340,000 distinct CDR3 sequences, roughly a tenth seen once. The input for sequencing was CD4+ T cells sorted from PBMCs, taken 45 days after the yellow fever booster vaccination. The receptors shown here come from a man younger than 30 who received the YFV17D yellow fever vaccine.

The chain has TRBV20-1 and TRBJ2-7, with TRBD1 matching 7 bases. CDR3 length: 15 amino acids. Trimming removed 1 base from V and 4 bases from J; junction bases left unmatched: 10. The germline V gene encodes CDR1 DFQATT and CDR2 SNEGSKA (reference sequence). As DNA, the CDR3 is TGCAGTGCTAGAGGGGGCAGGGGGATCGGGTACGAGCAGTACTTC. Translation gives CSARGGRGIGYEQYF.

This clonotype was seen a handful of times. The chain links TRBV5-1 to TRBJ1-6; 7 positions agree with TRBD1. Losses at the gene ends were 1 base for V and 6 bases for J; bases not matched to a gene: 10. This CDR3 is built from 17 residues. Germline V lookup: CDR1 SGHRS, CDR2 YFSETQ. Here the CDR3 reads CASSLSGTGQTNSPLHF. The CDR3 DNA follows: TGCGCCAGCAGCTTGAGTGGTACGGGACAGACTAATTCACCCCTCCACTTT.

The CDR3 protein is CSAWTQWAVAGARGYNEQFF. CDR3 DNA: TGCAGTGCTTGGACCCAGTGGGCGGTAGCGGGGGCCAGAGGGTACAATGAGCAGTTCTTC. J is TRBJ2-1 and V is TRBV20-1, with TRBD2 matching 9 bases. V lost 5 bases to trimming and J lost 4 bases; unmatched junction nucleotides: 24. Germline assignment: CDR1 DFQATT and CDR2 SNEGSKA (reference sequence). The CDR3 loop spans 20 amino acids.

This clonotype was detected ten times or more. The J gene is TRBJ1-5, the V gene TRBV4-3; D gene uncertain. This CDR3 spans 13 amino acids. Germline V gene lookup returns CDR1 LGHNA and CDR2 YSLEER. V was trimmed by 1 base and J by 6 bases, leaving 7 bases between them. This CDR3 reads CASSQGRSQPQHF. CDR3 coding DNA: TGCGCCAGCAGCCAAGGTCGTTCTCAGCCCCAGCATTTT.

This clonotype was counted at least ten times. The J gene is TRBJ2-5, the V gene TRBV15; D gene unclear. The length of the CDR3 is 13 residues. V was trimmed by 0 bases and J by 9 bases, leaving 11 bases between them. Germline V gives CDR1 LNHNV, CDR2 YYDKDF (reference sequence). The CDR3 DNA sequence: TGTGCCACCAGCAGAGAATCCCCCGGAGCCCAGTACTTC. Amino acid sequence: CATSRESPGAQYF.

V and J are TRBV20-1 and TRBJ1-4; 7 bases align to TRBD1. V was clipped by 3 bases and J by 8 bases; unmatched bases: 15. Germline CDR1 is DFQATT and CDR2 is SNEGSKA (reference sequence). The CDR3 extends over 16 amino acids. The CDR3 DNA is TGCAGTGCTAGCGGCCCCGGGACAGTGGCGGACGAAAAACTGTTTTTT. Translating it yields CSASGPGTVADEKLFF.

V and J are TRBV14 and TRBJ2-3; 16 bases align to TRBD2. Germline V gene sequence: CDR1 SGHDN, CDR2 FVKESK. With 5 bases clipped from V and 6 bases from J, the junction kept 5 bases outside the gene matches. The CDR3 covers 16 residues. The CDR3 here is CASSVGLAGGPDTQYF. CDR3 in DNA: TGTGCCAGCAGCGTGGGACTAGCGGGGGGGCCTGATACGCAGTATTTT.

J is TRBJ1-1 and V is TRBV4-3; D gene ambiguous. This CDR3 spans 15 amino acids. Trimming stripped 0 bases from V and 0 bases from J, with 8 bases between. Germline V CDR1 and CDR2: LGHNA, YSLEER. The CDR3 region is CASSQEGSMNTEAFF. The DNA for the CDR3 is TGCGCCAGCAGCCAAGAAGGCAGTATGAACACTGAAGCTTTCTTT.

The chain links TRBV6-5 to TRBJ1-2, with a tentative D call TRBD1 (6 bases). V was clipped by 6 bases and J by 0 bases, with 23 bases between them. The germline V gene has CDR1 MNHEY and CDR2 SVGAGI. This CDR3 has 18 amino acids. CDR3: CASRASRGRGAANYGYTF. CDR3 nucleotides: TGTGCCAGCAGAGCCAGTCGGGGGCGCGGGGCAGCTAACTATGGCTACACCTTC.

This clonotype occurred many times. This chain connects TRBV7-2 to TRBJ2-7; no reliable D call. The V gene lost 6 bases and the J gene lost 0 bases, with 12 bases spanning the gap. Germline V gene sequence: CDR1 SGHTA, CDR2 FQGNSA. The CDR3 is made up of 14 amino acids. CDR3 DNA: TGTGCCAGCAGTGCCCACAGCATCTCCTACGAGCAGTACGTC. It is translated as CASSAHSISYEQYV.

This clonotype was detected only a few times. The gene calls are TRBV10-3 and TRBJ1-5; 8 nucleotides line up with TRBD1. The CDR3 runs 16 residues. Germline values: CDR1 ENHRY, CDR2 SYGVKD. The ends lost 6 bases at V and 1 base at J; junction bases unmatched: 8. CDR3 protein: CAISNSDRASNQPQHF. The CDR3, as DNA: TGTGCCATCAGCAACTCGGACAGGGCGAGCAATCAGCCCCAGCATTTT.

The rearrangement joins TRBV10-2 to TRBJ1-5; weak D call: TRBD1 (5 bases). V dropped 6 bases and J dropped 6 bases, with 9 bases sitting between them. The germline CDR1 and CDR2 sequences are WSHSY and SAAADI. The CDR3 is 12 residues long. In DNA form, the CDR3 reads TGCGCCAGCAGGGAGGGGACTCAGCCCCAGCATTTT. Its protein product is CASREGTQPQHF.

This clonotype was counted only a few times. The chain recombines TRBV5-1 with TRBJ1-2; TRBD1 aligns across 9 bases. Germline V gene sequence: CDR1 SGHRS, CDR2 YFSETQ. The CDR3 has 13 amino acids. Trimming took 4 bases from V and 7 from J; bases not matched to a gene: 5. The CDR3 DNA follows: TGCGCCAGCAGCCTCGGGACAGGGCCTGGCTACACCTTC. Its protein is CASSLGTGPGYTF. Supplemented by reference TRBV5-1 and TRBJ1-2, the full variable domain reads KAGVTQTPRYLIKTRGQQVTLSCSPISGHRSVSWYQQTPGQGLQFLFEYFSETQRNKGNFPGRFSGRQFSNSRSEMNVSTLELGDSALYLCASSLGTGPGYTFGSGTRLTVV.

This clonotype has just a few counts. This chain connects TRBV19 to TRBJ1-5, with 11 bases lining up with TRBD1. Germline lookup yields CDR1 LNHDA and CDR2 SQIVND (reference sequence). The CDR3 is 15 residues long. With 5 bases clipped from V and 6 bases from J, the junction kept 6 bases outside the gene matches. The CDR3 reads CASSRDRGFGQPQHF. In DNA form, the CDR3 reads TGTGCCAGTAGTCGGGACAGGGGGTTCGGTCAGCCCCAGCATTTT.

This clonotype has at least ten counts. The chain employs TRBV6-1 and TRBJ2-2; D unclear. Germline lookup yields CDR1 MNHNS and CDR2 SASEGT. The CDR3 totals 13 residues. Trimming removed 6 bases at V and 2 bases at J, with 7 bases between. The chain's CDR3 is CASSADNTGELFF. CDR3 in DNA: TGTGCCAGCAGCGCGGACAACACCGGGGAGCTGTTTTTT.

This clonotype was seen a few times. The chain recombines TRBV28 with TRBJ1-1; D not certain. This CDR3 is 12 amino acids long. Trimming left V 6 bases short and J 1 base short, with 6 bases between. CDR1 is MDHEN and CDR2 is SYDVKM in the germline V gene. CDR3 amino acids: CASRQANTEAFF. The CDR3 region has the DNA TGTGCCAGCAGACAAGCGAACACTGAAGCTTTCTTT.

The rearrangement joins TRBV7-2 to TRBJ1-3; possibly TRBD1 for D (5 bases). Trimming removed 4 bases from V and 7 bases from J, with 11 bases in between. The CDR3 loop spans 13 amino acids. Germline CDR1 SGHTA, CDR2 FQGNSA. CDR3 amino acids: CASSSPGKNTIYF. The CDR3 DNA reads TGTGCCAGCAGCTCACCAGGGAAGAACACCATATATTTT.

The gene calls are TRBV10-3 and TRBJ2-7; D gene ambiguous. This CDR3 has 9 residues. The V gene lost 3 bases and the J gene lost 6 bases, with 0 bases spanning the gap. Germline V gene lookup returns CDR1 ENHRY and CDR2 SYGVKD. In nucleotides, the CDR3 is TGTGCCATCAGTGACGAGCAGTACGTC. Its translation is CAISDEQYV.

This clonotype came up a few times. V is TRBV6-6 and J is TRBJ1-2; no clear D gene. The germline V gene encodes CDR1 MNHNY and CDR2 SVGAGI (reference sequence). This CDR3 is built from 16 residues. Trimming removed 6 bases at V and 6 bases at J, with 23 bases between. In nucleotides, the CDR3 is TGTGCCAGCAGCAAGGCGCCTTACGACATAGGAAATGGCTACACCTTC. This translates into CASSKAPYDIGNGYTF.

At least ten counts were recorded for this clonotype. This rearrangement joins TRBV7-2 to TRBJ2-3; tentative D call: TRBD2 (5 bases). The CDR3 consists of 15 residues. Germline V lookup: CDR1 SGHTA, CDR2 FQGNSA. Trimming stripped 6 bases from V and 4 bases from J, with 17 bases between. CDR3 region: CASRGYGGSPDTQYF. The CDR3, as DNA: TGTGCCAGCAGAGGGTATGGAGGTAGTCCAGATACGCAGTATTTT. Variable domain in full (rest from reference TRBV7-2 and TRBJ2-3): GAGVSQSPSNKVTEKGKDVELRCDPISGHTALYWYRQSLGQGLEFLIYFQGNSAPDKSGLPSDRFSAERTGGSVSTLTIQRTQQEDSAVYLCASRGYGGSPDTQYFGPGTRLTVL.

The chain links TRBV6-2 or TRBV6-3 to TRBJ2-5; 11 bases are a match to TRBD2. Germline V lookup: CDR1 MNHEY, CDR2 SVGEGT. V dropped 7 bases and J dropped 0; count of bases not matched to a gene: 7. There are 16 residues in the CDR3. In nucleotides, the CDR3 is TGTGCCAGCAACCCGGGACTAGCGGCGTACCAAGAGACCCAGTACTTC. Amino acid sequence: CASNPGLAAYQETQYF.

The rearrangement uses TRBV5-1 and TRBJ2-1; D gene uncertain. Germline values: CDR1 SGHRS, CDR2 YFSETQ. The CDR3 spans 16 residues. Between the trimmed V and J ends, which lost 0 bases and 3 bases, there was a span of 13 bases. Here the CDR3 DNA reads TGCGCCAGCAGCTTGGGAGGCGGATCCCTCTACAATGAGCAGTTCTTC. This encodes CASSLGGGSLYNEQFF.

The chain joins TRBV5-6 to TRBJ1-5; D not resolved. The CDR3 runs 20 residues. The V and J ends lost 4 bases and 0 bases respectively, with 26 bases between them. Germline lookup yields CDR1 SGHDT and CDR2 YYEEEE. Here the CDR3 reads CASSAGDGGRYLYSNQPQHF. The CDR3 DNA reads as TGTGCCAGCAGCGCCGGGGATGGCGGAAGATACCTTTATAGCAATCAGCCCCAGCATTTT.

Only a few counts were recorded for this clonotype. The rearrangement uses TRBV30 and TRBJ1-4; D is unresolved. The ends were cut back, 0 bases at V and 10 bases at J, with 15 bases in the middle. The length of the CDR3 is 14 residues. Germline lookup yields CDR1 GTSNPN and CDR2 SVGIG (reference sequence). CDR3 nucleotides: TGTGCCTGGAGTGTAGGTGACATTCTAGGAAAACTGTTTTTT. As protein: CAWSVGDILGKLFF.

The CDR3 loop is CASSLPTGNTGELFF. CDR3 nucleotide sequence: TGCGCCAGCAGCTTACCGACAGGGAACACCGGGGAGCTGTTTTTT. The chain combines TRBV5-1 with TRBJ2-2, with D possibly matching TRBD1 (6 bases). Looked up from germline, CDR1 is SGHRS and CDR2 is YFSETQ. The CDR3 has 15 residues. The V gene lost 2 bases and the J gene lost 1 base, with 9 bases spanning the gap.